The 24 T cell receptor beta chains given below trace back to one sample, sequenced in a study of radiation and T cells in renal cell carcinoma. As for time point: blood 4 weeks post-SBRT, at nephrectomy. As for treatment: 15 Gy SBRT to primary tumor, nephrectomy 4 weeks later. Libraries were prepared by immunoSEQ multiplex PCR; TCRdb keeps only in-frame clonotypes and omits some of them. The table shows under 100,000 clones, with about 82% occurring only once. Here the sequenced sample was blood, taken from a patient whose treatment included radiotherapy and nephrectomy. The receptors shown here come from a man aged 50-60 years with renal cell carcinoma.

The chain couples TRBV5-4 to TRBJ1-2, with D unclear. The germline V and J ends were trimmed by 2 bases and 13 bases, with 12 bases remaining between them. Germline V lookup: CDR1 SGHNT, CDR2 YYREEE (reference sequence). The CDR3 loop spans 11 amino acids. CDR3 nucleotides: TGTGCCAGCAGCTTAGAATCCAATTGCACCTTC. Translation: CASSLESNCTF.

The V gene is TRBV4-2, the J gene TRBJ2-2, with 11 bases that match TRBD1. Germline CDR1 reads LGHNA; CDR2 reads YNFKEQ. The CDR3 runs to 16 residues. The V and J ends lost 0 bases and 5 bases, in that order; junction bases with no gene match: 2. In DNA form, the CDR3 reads TGTGCCAGCAGCCAAGAAGGGACAGGGGGTACCGGGGAGCTGTTTTTT. Protein sequence: CASSQEGTGGTGELFF.

This clone was observed once. The chain carries TRBV10-3 and TRBJ2-3; 12 positions agree with TRBD2. The CDR3 is made up of 17 amino acids. The J segment lost 0 bases and the V segment lost 4 bases, leaving 5 bases of the junction unmatched. In germline, CDR1 is ENHRY, CDR2 SYGVKD. CDR3 amino acids: CAISGTSGASSTDTQYF. Written as DNA, the CDR3 is TGTGCCATCAGTGGGACTAGCGGGGCCTCTAGCACAGATACGCAGTATTTT.

This clone showed up just once. The junction does not match germline at one end; this may be a read error. V is TRBV7-7 and J is TRBJ2-5; perhaps TRBD2 as D (5 bases). CDR1 is SSHAT, CDR2 FNYEAQ, per germline (reference sequence). The CDR3 is 15 residues long. The CDR3 DNA reads TGTGCTAGCAGCTCAAGTCCCGACTATCAAGAGACCCAGTACTTC. Residues: CASSSSPDYQETQYF.

The genes are TRBV10-1 and TRBJ2-1, with unresolved D. Deletions cut 0 bases from V and 4 bases from J, with 10 bases between. The CDR3 is made up of 15 amino acids. In germline, CDR1 is WNHNN, CDR2 SYGVQD (reference sequence). CDR3 DNA sequence: TGCGCCAGCAGTGAGTCGGGGTTATGGTACAATGAGCAGTTCTTC. Translation gives CASSESGLWYNEQFF.

The rearrangement uses TRBV27 and TRBJ2-2, with D unresolved. This CDR3 spans 15 amino acids. The V and J ends lost 5 bases and 0 bases respectively, with 10 bases between them. Germline-derived CDR1 and CDR2 are MNHEY and SMNVEV (reference sequence). This chain's CDR3 is CASSPSLANTGELFF. In nucleotides, the CDR3 is TGTGCCAGCAGTCCCTCCCTCGCGAACACCGGGGAGCTGTTTTTT.

The chain links TRBV11-2 to TRBJ1-1, with TRBD1 as a possible D gene (5 bases). Germline-derived CDR1 and CDR2 are SGHAT and FQNNGV. There are 14 residues in the CDR3. Trimming took off 5 bases at V and 2 bases at J, with 12 bases between the two ends. In DNA, the CDR3 is TGTGCCAGCAGCCCTTTGGGACGTAACACTGAAGCTTTCTTT. Its translation: CASSPLGRNTEAFF.

V usage is TRBV2 and J usage is TRBJ2-5; D unclear. Germline-derived CDR1 and CDR2 are SNHLY and FYNNEI. The CDR3 length is 12 residues. The V end was cut by 5 bases, the J end by 5 bases, with 9 bases between. The DNA for the CDR3 is TGTGCCAGCAGTTCCTTAGAGGAGACCCAGTACTTC. This encodes CASSSLEETQYF.

The chain uses TRBV6-1 and TRBJ2-7; maybe TRBD2 (6 bases). V was clipped by 6 bases and J by 5 bases, with 20 bases between them. Germline V gives CDR1 MNHNS, CDR2 SASEGT. CDR3 size: 15 residues. This chain's CDR3 is CASSTRENPYHEQYF. The CDR3 region has the DNA TGTGCCAGCAGCACTCGGGAGAACCCCTACCACGAGCAGTACTTC.

The V and J genes are TRBV11-2 and TRBJ1-1; D gene uncertain. The V end was cut by 0 bases, the J end by 10 bases, with 6 bases between. The CDR3 has 11 residues. Germline V gene sequence: CDR1 SGHAT, CDR2 FQNNGV. CDR3: CASSLDAGAFF. The CDR3 region has the DNA TGTGCCAGCAGCTTAGATGCTGGAGCTTTCTTT.

In its sample, this clone was seen a few times. The chain couples TRBV6-5 to TRBJ2-5; maybe TRBD1 (6 bases). Germline V gene sequence: CDR1 MNHEY, CDR2 SVGAGI. The V gene lost 7 bases and the J gene lost 5 bases, with 20 bases spanning the gap. This CDR3 comprises 15 residues. The CDR3 sequence: CASKKSNRELETQYF. The DNA for the CDR3 is TGTGCCAGCAAGAAATCAAACAGGGAGTTGGAGACCCAGTACTTC.

The gene calls are TRBV7-8 and TRBJ1-1, with D tentatively TRBD1 (5 bases). The CDR3 is 16 amino acids. CDR1 and CDR2 from the germline V gene are SGHVS and FQNEAQ. Trimming cost V 5 bases and J 0 bases, with 16 bases left between them. CDR3: CASSPGTSELNTEAFF. The CDR3, as DNA: TGTGCCAGCAGCCCCGGGACCTCAGAACTGAACACTGAAGCTTTCTTT.

The V gene is TRBV4-2, the J gene TRBJ1-1; no clear D. This CDR3 has 15 residues. The germline V gene encodes CDR1 LGHNA and CDR2 YNFKEQ. Trimming pared 2 bases from V and 1 base from J, leaving 11 bases between. CDR3 DNA sequence: TGTGCCAGCAGCCAATCGACGGAATGGAACACTGAAGCTTTCTTT. Its protein is CASSQSTEWNTEAFF.

The chain is built from TRBV6-4 and TRBJ2-1; TRBD1 agrees at 9 bases. Germline lookup yields CDR1 MRHNA and CDR2 SNTAGT. Germline trimming cut 5 bases from V and 8 bases from J; bases unmatched to any gene: 4. CDR3 length equals 13 residues. CDR3 sequence (DNA): TGTGCCAGCAGTCGGGACAGGGATGATGAGCAGTTCTTC. It encodes CASSRDRDDEQFF.

The chain combines TRBV10-3 with TRBJ2-7; 7 bases align to TRBD1. Trimming took 1 base from V and 6 from J; bases not matched to a gene: 12. From germline, CDR1 is ENHRY and CDR2 SYGVKD. The CDR3 has 16 residues. CDR3 in DNA: TGTGCCATCAGTGAGTTTTTGGAGACAGGGTTAGGCGAGCAGTACTTC. Protein product: CAISEFLETGLGEQYF.

The gene calls are TRBV5-5 and TRBJ2-7; tentatively, D is TRBD1 or TRBD2 (5 bases each). This CDR3 has 15 amino acids. Germline assignment: CDR1 SGHKS and CDR2 YYEKEE (reference sequence). V lost 7 bases to trimming and J lost 4 bases, with 21 bases between them. DNA for the CDR3: TGTGCCAGCCTTCTTGGGGGTCGCACGACATACGAGCAGTACTTC. This gives the protein CASLLGGRTTYEQYF.

The rearrangement links TRBV4-2 to TRBJ2-5; D is perhaps TRBD1 (5 bases). V lost 1 base to trimming and J lost 2 bases, with 11 bases between them. The germline V gene encodes CDR1 LGHNA and CDR2 YNFKEQ. The CDR3 loop spans 15 amino acids. CDR3 sequence reads: CASSQGGDRQETQYF. DNA for the CDR3: TGTGCCAGCAGCCAAGGGGGTGACAGACAAGAGACCCAGTACTTC.

The chain combines TRBV27 with TRBJ1-4; a possible D gene is TRBD1 (5 bases). Germline CDR1 is MNHEY and CDR2 is SMNVEV (reference sequence). The germline V and J ends were trimmed by 7 bases and 8 bases, with 14 bases remaining between them. CDR3 length equals 13 residues. The DNA of the CDR3 is TGTGCCAGCACCGGGGTTGAGGGGGAAAAACTGTTTTTT. Translating it yields CASTGVEGEKLFF.

The chain combines TRBV5-1 with TRBJ2-7; 7 bases are shared with TRBD1. CDR3 size: 16 residues. Germline loops: CDR1 SGHRS, CDR2 YFSETQ. The V and J ends lost 1 base and 0 bases, in that order; junction bases with no gene match: 7. The CDR3: CASSLSTGRRSYEQYF. The CDR3 DNA is TGCGCCAGCAGCTTGTCGACAGGGCGACGCTCCTACGAGCAGTACTTC.

This clone was counted once. The V gene is TRBV9, the J gene TRBJ1-2; D call uncertain. CDR1 SGDLS and CDR2 YYNGEE come from the germline V gene. The CDR3 extends over 11 amino acids. Trimming pared 6 bases from V and 10 bases from J, leaving 13 bases between. DNA for the CDR3: TGTGCCAGCACCCGAGAGTACCACTACACCTTC. Translation gives CASTREYHYTF.

The genes are TRBV19 and TRBJ2-7; 9 bases agree with TRBD1. Germline-derived CDR1 and CDR2 are LNHDA and SQIVND (reference sequence). V gave up 6 bases and J gave up 5 bases; unmatched junction bases: 5. The CDR3 contains 13 residues. The CDR3 DNA reads as TGTGCCAGTAGGGGGACAGGGAGTAACGAGCAGTACTTC. Protein: CASRGTGSNEQYF.

The rearrangement joins TRBV2 to TRBJ2-7, with 7 bases fitting TRBD1. Losses at the gene ends were 3 bases for V and 7 bases for J; bases not matched to a gene: 6. CDR3 length equals 13 residues. The germline CDR1 and CDR2 sequences are SNHLY and FYNNEI. CDR3 nucleotide sequence: TGTGCCAGCAGTGAGGGACAGTCCGTAGAGCAGTACTTC. It yields the protein CASSEGQSVEQYF.

J is TRBJ2-3 and V is TRBV7-9; the D call may be TRBD1 or TRBD2 (6 bases each). This CDR3 has 16 residues. In germline, CDR1 is SEHNR, CDR2 FQNEAQ (reference sequence). V gave up 0 bases and J gave up 2 bases, with 12 bases separating them. CDR3 residues: CASSLAGGTPTDTQYF. The CDR3 DNA reads TGTGCCAGCAGCTTAGCAGGGGGGACCCCCACAGATACGCAGTATTTT.

V is TRBV30 and J is TRBJ2-5, with D possibly being TRBD1 (5 bases). Deletions cut 5 bases from V and 4 bases from J, with 11 bases between. Looked up from germline, CDR1 is GTSNPN and CDR2 is SVGIG (reference sequence). This CDR3 comprises 12 residues. The CDR3 sequence is CAWAIGAETQYF. The CDR3 nucleotides are TGTGCCTGGGCCATAGGGGCAGAGACCCAGTACTTC.